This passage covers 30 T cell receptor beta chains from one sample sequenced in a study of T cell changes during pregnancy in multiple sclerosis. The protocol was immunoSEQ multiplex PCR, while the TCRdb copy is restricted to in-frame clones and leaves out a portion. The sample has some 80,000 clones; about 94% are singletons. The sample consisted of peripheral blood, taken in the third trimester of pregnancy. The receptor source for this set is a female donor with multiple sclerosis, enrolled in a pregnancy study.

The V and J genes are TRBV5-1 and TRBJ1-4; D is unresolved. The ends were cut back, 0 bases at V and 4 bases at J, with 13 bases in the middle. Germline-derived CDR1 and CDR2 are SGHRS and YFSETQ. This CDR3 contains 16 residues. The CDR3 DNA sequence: TGCGCCAGCAGCTTGGTGGCCAGATCAGATAATGAAAAACTGTTTTTT. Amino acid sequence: CASSLVARSDNEKLFF. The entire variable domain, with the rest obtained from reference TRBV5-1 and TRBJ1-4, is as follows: KAGVTQTPRYLIKTRGQQVTLSCSPISGHRSVSWYQQTPGQGLQFLFEYFSETQRNKGNFPGRFSGRQFSNSRSEMNVSTLELGDSALYLCASSLVARSDNEKLFFGSGTQLSVL.

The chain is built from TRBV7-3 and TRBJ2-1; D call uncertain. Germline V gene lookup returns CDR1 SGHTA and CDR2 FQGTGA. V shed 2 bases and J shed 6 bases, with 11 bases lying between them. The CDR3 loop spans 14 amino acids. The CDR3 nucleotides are TGTGCCAGCAGCTTAGGTCTTAGAGCCAATGAGCAGTTCTTC. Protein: CASSLGLRANEQFF.

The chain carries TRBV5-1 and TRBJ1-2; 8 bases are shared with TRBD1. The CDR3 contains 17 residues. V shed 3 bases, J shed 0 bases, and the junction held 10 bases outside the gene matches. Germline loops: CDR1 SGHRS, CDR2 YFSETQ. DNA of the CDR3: TGCGCCAGCAGCTGGACCGGGACAGGCACTACTAACTATGGCTACACCTTC. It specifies CASSWTGTGTTNYGYTF.

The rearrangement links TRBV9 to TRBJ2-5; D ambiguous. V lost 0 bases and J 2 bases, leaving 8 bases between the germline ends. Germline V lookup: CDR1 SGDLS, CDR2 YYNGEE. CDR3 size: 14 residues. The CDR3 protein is CASSVGTAQETQYF. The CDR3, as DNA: TGTGCCAGCAGCGTAGGAACAGCACAAGAGACCCAGTACTTC.

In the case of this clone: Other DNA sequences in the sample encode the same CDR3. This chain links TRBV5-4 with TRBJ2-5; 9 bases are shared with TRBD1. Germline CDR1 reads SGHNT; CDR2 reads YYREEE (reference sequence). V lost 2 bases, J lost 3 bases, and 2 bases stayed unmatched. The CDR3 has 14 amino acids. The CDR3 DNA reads TGTGCCAGCAGCTTACAGGGGGCGGAAGAGACCCAGTACTTC. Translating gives CASSLQGAEETQYF.

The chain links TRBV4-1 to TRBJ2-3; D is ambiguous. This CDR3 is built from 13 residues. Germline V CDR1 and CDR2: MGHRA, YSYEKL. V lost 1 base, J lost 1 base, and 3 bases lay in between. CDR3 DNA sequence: TGCGCCAGCAGCCAAGCCGGCACAGATACGCAGTATTTT. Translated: CASSQAGTDTQYF.

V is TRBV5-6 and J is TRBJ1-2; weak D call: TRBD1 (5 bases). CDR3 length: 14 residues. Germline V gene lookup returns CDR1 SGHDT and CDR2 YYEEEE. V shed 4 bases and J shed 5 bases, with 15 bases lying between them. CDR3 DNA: TGTGCCAGCAGCCGTACAGGCCCCGCTTATGGCTACACCTTC. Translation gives CASSRTGPAYGYTF. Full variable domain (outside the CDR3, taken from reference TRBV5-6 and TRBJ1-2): DAGVTQSPTHLIKTRGQQVTLRCSPKSGHDTVSWYQQALGQGPQFIFQYYEEEERQRGNFPDRFSGHQFPNYSSELNVNALLLGDSALYLCASSRTGPAYGYTFGSGTRLTVV.

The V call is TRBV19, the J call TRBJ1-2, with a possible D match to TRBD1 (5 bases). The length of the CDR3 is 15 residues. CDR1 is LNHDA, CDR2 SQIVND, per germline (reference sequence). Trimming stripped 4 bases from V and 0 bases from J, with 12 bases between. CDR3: CASSTLDRPNYGYTF. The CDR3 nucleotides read TGTGCCAGTAGTACCCTAGACAGACCTAACTATGGCTACACCTTC.

The CDR3 reads CASSQVDMGFSNYGYTF. The CDR3, as DNA: TGCGCCAGCAGCCAAGTAGACATGGGTTTCTCTAACTATGGCTACACCTTC. V and J are TRBV4-1 and TRBJ1-2; D uncertain. This CDR3 is 17 amino acids long. V shed 1 base and J shed 0 bases, with 15 bases lying between them. The germline V gene has CDR1 MGHRA and CDR2 YSYEKL.

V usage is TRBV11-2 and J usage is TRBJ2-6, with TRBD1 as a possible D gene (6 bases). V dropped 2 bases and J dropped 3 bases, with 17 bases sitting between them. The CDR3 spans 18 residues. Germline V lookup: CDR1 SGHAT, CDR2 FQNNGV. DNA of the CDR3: TGTGCCAGCAGCTTAAGTGGCAGGGGTCCCTTTGGGGCCAACGTCCTGACTTTC. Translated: CASSLSGRGPFGANVLTF.

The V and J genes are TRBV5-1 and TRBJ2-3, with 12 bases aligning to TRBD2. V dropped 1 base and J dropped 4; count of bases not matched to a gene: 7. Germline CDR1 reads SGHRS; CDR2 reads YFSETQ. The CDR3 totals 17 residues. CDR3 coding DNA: TGCGCCAGCAGCTTGTTGGCTAGCGGGGGGGCAGCAGATACGCAGTATTTT. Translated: CASSLLASGGAADTQYF.

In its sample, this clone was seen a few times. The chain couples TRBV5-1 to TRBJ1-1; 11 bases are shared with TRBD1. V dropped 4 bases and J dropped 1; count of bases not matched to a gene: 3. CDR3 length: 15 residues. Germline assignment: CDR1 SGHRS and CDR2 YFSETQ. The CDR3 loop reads CASSQDRGQNTEAFF. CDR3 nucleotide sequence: TGCGCCAGCAGCCAGGACAGGGGGCAGAACACTGAAGCTTTCTTT.

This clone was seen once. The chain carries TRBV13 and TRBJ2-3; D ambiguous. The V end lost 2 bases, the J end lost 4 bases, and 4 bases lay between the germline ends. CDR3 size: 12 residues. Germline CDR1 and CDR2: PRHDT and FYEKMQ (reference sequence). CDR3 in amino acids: CASSLYSDTQYF. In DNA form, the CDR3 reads TGTGCCAGCAGCTTATATTCAGATACGCAGTATTTT.

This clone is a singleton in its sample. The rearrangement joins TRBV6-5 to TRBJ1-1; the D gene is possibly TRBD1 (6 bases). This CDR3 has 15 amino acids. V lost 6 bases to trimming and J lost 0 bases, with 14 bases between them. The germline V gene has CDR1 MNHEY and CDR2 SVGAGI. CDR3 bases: TGTGCCAGCAGCCCGGGGGGCAGGATGAACACTGAAGCTTTCTTT. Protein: CASSPGGRMNTEAFF.

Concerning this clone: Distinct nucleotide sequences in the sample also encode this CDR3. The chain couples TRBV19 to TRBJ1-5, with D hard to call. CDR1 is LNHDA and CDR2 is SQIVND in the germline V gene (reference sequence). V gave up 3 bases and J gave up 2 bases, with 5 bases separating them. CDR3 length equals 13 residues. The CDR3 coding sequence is TGTGCCAGTAGTATTCGAGGCAATCAGCCCCAGCATTTT. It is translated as CASSIRGNQPQHF. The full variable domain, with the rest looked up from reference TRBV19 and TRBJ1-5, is DGGITQSPKYLFRKEGQNVTLSCEQNLNHDAMYWYRQDPGQGLRLIYYSQIVNDFQKGDIAEGYSVSREKKESFPLTVTSAQKNPTAFYLCASSIRGNQPQHFGDGTRLSIL.

DNA of the CDR3: TGCGCCAGCAGCCTACTAGCGGGGGGGGACACCGGGGAGCTGTTTTTT. It encodes CASSLLAGGDTGELFF. This sequence joins TRBV4-1 and TRBJ2-2, with 13 bases fitting TRBD2. The CDR3 contains 16 residues. From germline, CDR1 is MGHRA and CDR2 YSYEKL. Germline trimming cut 4 bases from V and 3 bases from J; bases unmatched to any gene: 2.

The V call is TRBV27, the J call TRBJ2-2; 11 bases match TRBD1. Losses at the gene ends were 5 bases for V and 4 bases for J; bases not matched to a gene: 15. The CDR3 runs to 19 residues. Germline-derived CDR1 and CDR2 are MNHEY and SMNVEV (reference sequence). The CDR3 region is CASSPPPDRGPSGTGELFF. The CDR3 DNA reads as TGTGCCAGCAGTCCACCCCCGGACAGGGGGCCTAGCGGCACCGGGGAGCTGTTTTTT.

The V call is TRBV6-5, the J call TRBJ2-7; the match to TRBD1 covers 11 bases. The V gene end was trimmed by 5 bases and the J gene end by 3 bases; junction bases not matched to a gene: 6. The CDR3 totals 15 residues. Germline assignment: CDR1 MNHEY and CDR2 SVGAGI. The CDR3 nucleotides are TGTGCCAGCAGTAGGGGACAGGGGGGGATCTACGAGCAGTACTTC. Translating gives CASSRGQGGIYEQYF.

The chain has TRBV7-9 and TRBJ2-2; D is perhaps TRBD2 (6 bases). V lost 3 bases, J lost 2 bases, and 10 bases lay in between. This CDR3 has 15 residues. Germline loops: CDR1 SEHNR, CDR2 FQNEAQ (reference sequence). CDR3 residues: CASSFRDFNTGELFF. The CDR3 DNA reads TGTGCCAGCAGCTTCCGGGACTTCAACACCGGGGAGCTGTTTTTT.

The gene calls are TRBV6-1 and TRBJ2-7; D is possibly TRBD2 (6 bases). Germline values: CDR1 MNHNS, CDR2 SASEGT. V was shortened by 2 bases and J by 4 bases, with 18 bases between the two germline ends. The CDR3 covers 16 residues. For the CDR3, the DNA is TGTGCCAGCAGTGAATATGGGGGACTCCCTGAGTACGAGCAGTACTTC. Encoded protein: CASSEYGGLPEYEQYF.

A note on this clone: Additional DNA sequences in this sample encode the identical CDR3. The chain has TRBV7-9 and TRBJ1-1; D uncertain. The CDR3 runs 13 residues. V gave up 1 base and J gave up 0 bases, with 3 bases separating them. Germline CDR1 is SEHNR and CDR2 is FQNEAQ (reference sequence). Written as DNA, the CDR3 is TGTGCCAGCAGCTTAGACATGAACACTGAAGCTTTCTTT. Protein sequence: CASSLDMNTEAFF.

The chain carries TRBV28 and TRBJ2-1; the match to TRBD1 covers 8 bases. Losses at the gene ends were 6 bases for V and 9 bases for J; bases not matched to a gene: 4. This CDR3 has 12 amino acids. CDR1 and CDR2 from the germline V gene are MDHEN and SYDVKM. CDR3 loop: CASSQTGGEQFF. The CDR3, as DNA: TGTGCCAGCAGCCAAACAGGGGGTGAGCAGTTCTTC.

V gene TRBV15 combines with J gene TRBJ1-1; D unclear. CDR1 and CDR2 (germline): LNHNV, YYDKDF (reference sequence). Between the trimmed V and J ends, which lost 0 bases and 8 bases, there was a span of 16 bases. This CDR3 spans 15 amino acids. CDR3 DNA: TGTGCCACCAGCAGAGACCCAACGAGGGCTGAGGAAGCTTTCTTT. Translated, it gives CATSRDPTRAEEAFF.

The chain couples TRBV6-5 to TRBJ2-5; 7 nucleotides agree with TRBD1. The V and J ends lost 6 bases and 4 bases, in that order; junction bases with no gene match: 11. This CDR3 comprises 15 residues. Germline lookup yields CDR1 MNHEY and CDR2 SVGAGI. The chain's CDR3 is CASRIGTVPGETQYF. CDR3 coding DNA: TGTGCCAGCAGGATCGGGACAGTGCCCGGAGAGACCCAGTACTTC.

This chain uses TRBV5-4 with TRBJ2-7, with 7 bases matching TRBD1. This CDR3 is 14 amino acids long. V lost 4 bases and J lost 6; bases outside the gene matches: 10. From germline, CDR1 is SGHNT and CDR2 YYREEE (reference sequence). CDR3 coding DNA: TGTGCCAGCAGCACGATAGAGGGGGCAGGCGAGCAGTACTTC. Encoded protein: CASSTIEGAGEQYF.

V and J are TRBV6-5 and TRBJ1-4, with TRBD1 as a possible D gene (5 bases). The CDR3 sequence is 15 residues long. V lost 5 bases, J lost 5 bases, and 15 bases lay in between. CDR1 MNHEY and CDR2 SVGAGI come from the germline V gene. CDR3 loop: CASSHRTPFNEKLFF. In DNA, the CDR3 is TGTGCCAGCAGTCATAGGACACCCTTCAATGAAAAACTGTTTTTT.

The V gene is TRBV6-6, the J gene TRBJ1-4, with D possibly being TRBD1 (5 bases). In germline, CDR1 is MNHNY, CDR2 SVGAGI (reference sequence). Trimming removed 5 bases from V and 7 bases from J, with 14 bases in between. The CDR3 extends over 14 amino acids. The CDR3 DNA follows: TGTGCCAGCAGTCCCATCGACAGTGCTGAAAAACTGTTTTTT. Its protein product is CASSPIDSAEKLFF.

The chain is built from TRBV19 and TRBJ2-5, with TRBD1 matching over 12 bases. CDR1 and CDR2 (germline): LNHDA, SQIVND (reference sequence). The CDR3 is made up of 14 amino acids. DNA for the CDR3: TGTGGTACCTCCGGGACAGGGGGCGTTGAGACCCAGTACTTC. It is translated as CGTSGTGGVETQYF.

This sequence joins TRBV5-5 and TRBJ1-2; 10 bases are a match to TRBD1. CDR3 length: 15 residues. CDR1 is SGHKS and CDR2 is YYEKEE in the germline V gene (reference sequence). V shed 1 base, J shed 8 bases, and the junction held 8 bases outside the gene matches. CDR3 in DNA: TGTGCCAGCAGCTTGCTAGGGACAGGGGTGTTCGGCTACACCTTC. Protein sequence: CASSLLGTGVFGYTF.

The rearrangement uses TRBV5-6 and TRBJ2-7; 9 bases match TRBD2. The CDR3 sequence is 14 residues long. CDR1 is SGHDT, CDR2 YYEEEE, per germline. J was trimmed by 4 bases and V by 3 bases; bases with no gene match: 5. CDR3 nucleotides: TGTGCCAGCAGCTCGGGACTAGCCAGGTACGAGCAGTACTTC. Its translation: CASSSGLARYEQYF.